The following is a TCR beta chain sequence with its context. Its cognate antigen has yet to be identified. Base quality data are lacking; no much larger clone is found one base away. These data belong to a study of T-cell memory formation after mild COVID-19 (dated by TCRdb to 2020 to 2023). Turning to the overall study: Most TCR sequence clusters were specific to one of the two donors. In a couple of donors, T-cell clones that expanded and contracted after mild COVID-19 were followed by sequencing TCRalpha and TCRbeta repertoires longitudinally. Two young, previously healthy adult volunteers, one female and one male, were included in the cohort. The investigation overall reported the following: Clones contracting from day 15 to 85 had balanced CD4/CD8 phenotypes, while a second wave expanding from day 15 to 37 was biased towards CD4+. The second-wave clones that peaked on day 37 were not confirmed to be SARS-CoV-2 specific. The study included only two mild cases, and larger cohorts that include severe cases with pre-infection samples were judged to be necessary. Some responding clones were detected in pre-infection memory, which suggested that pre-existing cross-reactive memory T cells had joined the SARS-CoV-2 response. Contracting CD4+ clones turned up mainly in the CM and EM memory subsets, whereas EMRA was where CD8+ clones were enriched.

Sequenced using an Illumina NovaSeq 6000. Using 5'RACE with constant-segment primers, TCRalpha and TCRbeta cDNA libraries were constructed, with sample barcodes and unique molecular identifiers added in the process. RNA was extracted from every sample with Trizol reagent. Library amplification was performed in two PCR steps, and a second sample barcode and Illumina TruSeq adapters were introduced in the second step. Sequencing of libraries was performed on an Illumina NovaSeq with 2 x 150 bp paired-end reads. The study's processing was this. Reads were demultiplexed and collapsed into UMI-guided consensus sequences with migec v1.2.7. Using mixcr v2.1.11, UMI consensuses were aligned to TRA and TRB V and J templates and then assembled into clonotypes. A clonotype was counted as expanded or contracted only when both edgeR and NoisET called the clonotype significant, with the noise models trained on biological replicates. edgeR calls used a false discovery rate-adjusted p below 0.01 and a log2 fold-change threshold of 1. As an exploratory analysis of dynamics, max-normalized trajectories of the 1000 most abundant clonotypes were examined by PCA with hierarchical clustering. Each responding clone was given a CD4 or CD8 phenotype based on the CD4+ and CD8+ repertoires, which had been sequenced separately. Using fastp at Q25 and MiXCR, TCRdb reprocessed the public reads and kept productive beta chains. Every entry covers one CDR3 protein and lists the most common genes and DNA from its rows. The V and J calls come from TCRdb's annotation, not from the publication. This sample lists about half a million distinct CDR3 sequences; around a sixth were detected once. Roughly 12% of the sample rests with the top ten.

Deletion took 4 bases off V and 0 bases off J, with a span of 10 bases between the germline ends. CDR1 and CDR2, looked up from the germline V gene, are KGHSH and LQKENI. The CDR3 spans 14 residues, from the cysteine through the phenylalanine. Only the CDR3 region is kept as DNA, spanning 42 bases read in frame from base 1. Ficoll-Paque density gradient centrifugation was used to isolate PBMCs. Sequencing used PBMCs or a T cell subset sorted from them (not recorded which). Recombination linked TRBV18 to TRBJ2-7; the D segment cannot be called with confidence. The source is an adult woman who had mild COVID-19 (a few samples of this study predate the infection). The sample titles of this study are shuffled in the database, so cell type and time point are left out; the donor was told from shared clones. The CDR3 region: CASSHGQISYEQYF. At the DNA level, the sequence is TGTGCCAGCTCACATGGGCAGATCTCCTACGAGCAGTACTTC.